The clone carrying this T cell receptor beta chain is a singleton in its sample. Its cognate antigen is unknown. Sequencing was preceded by expansion of antigen-specific CD4+ T cells with viral peptide pools in the ViraFEST assay. Culturing for 9 to 10 days preceded CD4+ T cell isolation. The healthy vaccine recipients, who had no prior SARS-CoV-2 infection, showed negative nucleocapsid antibodies. Peptides at 8.5 to 10 ug/ml and IL-2 at about 10 IU/ml were added to around 2 million PBMC per well. The sample belongs to a study of vaccination effects on CD4 cells after COVID-19. The study's findings and limits: Common cold coronavirus cross-reactivity was shown by only 1 of 255 vaccine-induced clones in healthy vaccinees.

The CDR3 runs 14 residues. Germline trimming cut 3 bases from V and 3 bases from J; bases unmatched to any gene: 4. The germline V gene encodes CDR1 DFQATT and CDR2 SNEGSKA (reference sequence). Profiling relied on immunoSEQ multiplex PCR, and the TCRdb table lists in-frame clones only, not all of them. The sample has some 68,000 clones, around 80% seen once. This chain links TRBV20-1 with TRBJ1-4; 7 positions match TRBD1. This TCR derives from a human donor who received a COVID-19 vaccine. The sample was CD4+ T cells from PBMCs cultured with SARS-CoV-2 spike peptides, taken before COVID-19 vaccination. In DNA, the CDR3 is TGCAGTGCTAGTTCGGGGACAGCTAATGAAAAACTGTTTTTT. It encodes CSASSGTANEKLFF.